This TCR beta chain was sequenced in a study of cytomegalovirus exposure and HLA in healthy donors. The study's findings and limits: The classifier was said to identify cytomegalovirus status with high specificity and sensitivity. Under in vitro conditions, three CMV-associated chains were confirmed as specific for CMV antigens.

TCRdb's table, derived via immunoSEQ multiplex PCR, lists solely in-frame clones and lacks some. The sample shows around 150,000 clones, approximately 82% of them seen only once. The donors belonged to the roughly 130-subject validation cohort, separate from the roughly 670-subject first cohort. About this clone itself: The antigen is unknown.

CDR1 and CDR2 from the germline V gene are LGHNA and YSLEER. The CDR3 sequence is 13 residues long. V lost 2 bases and J lost 2, with 6 bases in between. This sequence joins TRBV4-3 and TRBJ1-1; D is undetermined. Sequences were obtained from PBMCs. The receptor's source is a man aged 25-45 years in good health and CMV-seropositive. The CDR3 DNA follows: TGCGCCAGCAGCCAACTCGGTAACACTGAAGCTTTCTTT. Translating gives CASSQLGNTEAFF.